This T cell receptor (beta chain) comes out of a study of T and B cells in COVID-19 patients. Whole-study context: Peripheral blood came from COVID-19 patients with active infection or after recovery. Whole-study findings and limits: Exclusive to the recovered cohort were roughly 2,000 TCR clusters, over 25 of them with low generation probability. No sequencing was yet done of CD4+, regulatory or CD8+ subsets, or of SARS-CoV-2-responsive or tetramer+ sorted cells. In COVID-19 patients, T cell receptor beta variable and joining gene use was reportedly strongly skewed.

The germline V gene has CDR1 MNHEY and CDR2 SMNVEV (reference sequence). Trimming removed 2 bases from V and 5 bases from J, with 13 bases in between. CDR3 length: 15 residues. BIOMED2 TRB-A/B primer pools were used in multiplex TRB PCR. A single record per CDR3 protein comes from TCRdb applying MiXCR to the multiplex PCR reads. The sample contains over 10,000 distinct CDR3 sequences, less than 30% of which appear only once. Blood genomic DNA input for TRB amplification was 250-500 ng. This clonotype was observed at least ten times. Antigen specificity is unknown. Sequencing input: blood. The source of this sequence is a human donor who had recovered from COVID-19. This chain joins TRBV27 and TRBJ1-5; D perhaps matches TRBD1 (5 bases). The CDR3 DNA reads TGTGCCAGCAGTTTACATCCAGGGAAAGATCAGCCCCAGCATTTT. Its protein is CASSLHPGKDQPQHF.